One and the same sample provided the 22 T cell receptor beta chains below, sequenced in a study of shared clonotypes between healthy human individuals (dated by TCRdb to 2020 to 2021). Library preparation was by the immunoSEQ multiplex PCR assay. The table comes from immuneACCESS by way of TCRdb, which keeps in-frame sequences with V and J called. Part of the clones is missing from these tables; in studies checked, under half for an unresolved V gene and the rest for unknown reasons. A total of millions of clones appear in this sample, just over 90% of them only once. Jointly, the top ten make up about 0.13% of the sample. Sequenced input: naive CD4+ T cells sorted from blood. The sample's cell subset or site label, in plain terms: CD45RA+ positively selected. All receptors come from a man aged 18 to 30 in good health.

The CDR3 loop reads CASSLQGDGNQPQHF. The CDR3, as DNA: TGTGCCAGCAGCCTCCAGGGGGATGGCAATCAGCCCCAGCATTTT. The chain combines TRBV4-2 with TRBJ1-5; 7 positions agree with TRBD1. The V gene end was trimmed by 4 bases and the J gene end by 2 bases; junction bases not matched to a gene: 5. Germline CDR1 reads LGHNA; CDR2 reads YNFKEQ. There are 15 residues in the CDR3.

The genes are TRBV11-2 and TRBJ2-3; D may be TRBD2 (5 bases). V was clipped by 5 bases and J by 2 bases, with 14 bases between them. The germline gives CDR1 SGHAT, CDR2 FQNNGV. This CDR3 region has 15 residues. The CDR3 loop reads CASSAYTGNTDTQYF. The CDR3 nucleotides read TGTGCCAGCAGCGCCTATACGGGGAACACAGATACGCAGTATTTT.

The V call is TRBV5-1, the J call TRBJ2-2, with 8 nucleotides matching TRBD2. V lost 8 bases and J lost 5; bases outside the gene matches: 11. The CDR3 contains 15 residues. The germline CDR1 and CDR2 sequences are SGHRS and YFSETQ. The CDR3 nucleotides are TGCGCCAGTGGGGGCGCGGGGGGCCTAACCGGGGAGCTGTTTTTT. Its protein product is CASGGAGGLTGELFF.

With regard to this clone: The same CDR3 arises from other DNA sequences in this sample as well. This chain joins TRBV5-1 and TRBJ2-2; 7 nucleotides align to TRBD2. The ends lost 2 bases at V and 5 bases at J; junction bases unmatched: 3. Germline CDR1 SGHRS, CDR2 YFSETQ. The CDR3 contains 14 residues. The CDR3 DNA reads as TGCGCCAGCAGCTTAACGGGGGGAACCGGGGAGCTGTTTTTT. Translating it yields CASSLTGGTGELFF.

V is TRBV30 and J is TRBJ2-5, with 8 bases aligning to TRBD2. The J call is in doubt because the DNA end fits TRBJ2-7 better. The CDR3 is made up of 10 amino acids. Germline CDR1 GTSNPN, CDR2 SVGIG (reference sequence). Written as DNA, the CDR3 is TGTGCCGGCGGGAGGAACGAGCAGTACTTC. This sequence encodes CAGGRNEQYF.

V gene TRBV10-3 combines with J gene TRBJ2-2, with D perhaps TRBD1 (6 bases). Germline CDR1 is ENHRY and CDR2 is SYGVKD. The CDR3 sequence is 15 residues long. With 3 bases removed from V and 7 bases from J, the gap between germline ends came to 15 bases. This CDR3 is CAISERPGAGGELFF. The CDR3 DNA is TGTGCCATCAGTGAACGTCCAGGGGCTGGCGGGGAGCTGTTTTTT.

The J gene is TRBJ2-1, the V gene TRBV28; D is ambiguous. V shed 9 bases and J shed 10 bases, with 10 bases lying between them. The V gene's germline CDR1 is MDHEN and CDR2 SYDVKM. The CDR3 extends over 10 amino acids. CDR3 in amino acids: CARGPQEQFF. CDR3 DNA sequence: TGTGCCAGGGGCCCGCAGGAGCAGTTCTTC.

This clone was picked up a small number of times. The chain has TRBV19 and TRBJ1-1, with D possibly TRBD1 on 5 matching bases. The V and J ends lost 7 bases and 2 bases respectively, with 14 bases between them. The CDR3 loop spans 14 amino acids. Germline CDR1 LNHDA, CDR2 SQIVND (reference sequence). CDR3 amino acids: CASTPGRANTEAFF. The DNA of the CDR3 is TGTGCCAGTACCCCGGGACGGGCAAACACTGAAGCTTTCTTT.

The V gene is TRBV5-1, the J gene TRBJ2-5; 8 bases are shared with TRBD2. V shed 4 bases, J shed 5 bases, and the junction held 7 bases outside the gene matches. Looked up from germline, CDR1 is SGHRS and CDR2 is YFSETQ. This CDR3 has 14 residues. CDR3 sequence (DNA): TGCGCCAGCAGCGAGGGGACTAGGAGGGAGACCCAGTACTTC. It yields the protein CASSEGTRRETQYF.

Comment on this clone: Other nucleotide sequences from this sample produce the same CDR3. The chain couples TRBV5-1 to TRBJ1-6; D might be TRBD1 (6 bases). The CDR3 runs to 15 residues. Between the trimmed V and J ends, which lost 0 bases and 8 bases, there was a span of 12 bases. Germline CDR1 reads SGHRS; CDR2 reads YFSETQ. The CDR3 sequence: CASSLAAGVDSPLHF. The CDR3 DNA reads TGCGCCAGCAGCTTGGCGGCAGGGGTTGATTCACCCCTCCACTTT.

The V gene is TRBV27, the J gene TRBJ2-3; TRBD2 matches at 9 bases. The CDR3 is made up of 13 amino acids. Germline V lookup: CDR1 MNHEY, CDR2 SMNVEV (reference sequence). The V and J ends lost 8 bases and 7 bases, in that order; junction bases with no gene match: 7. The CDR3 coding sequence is TGTGCCAGCTCGGGGCTAGCGGGGTATACGCAGTATTTT. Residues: CASSGLAGYTQYF.

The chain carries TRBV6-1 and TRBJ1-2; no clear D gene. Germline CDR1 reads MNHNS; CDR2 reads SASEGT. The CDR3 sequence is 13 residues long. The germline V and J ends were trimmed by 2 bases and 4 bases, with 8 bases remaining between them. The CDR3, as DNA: TGTGCCAGCAGTGAAAAGGGCCCCTATGGCTACACCTTC. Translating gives CASSEKGPYGYTF.

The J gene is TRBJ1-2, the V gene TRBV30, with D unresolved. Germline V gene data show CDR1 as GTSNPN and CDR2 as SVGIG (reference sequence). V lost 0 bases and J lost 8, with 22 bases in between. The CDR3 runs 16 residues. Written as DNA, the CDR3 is TGTGCCTGGAGTGTGGCTTTTTTCGGAAAAGGAGGAGGCTACACCTTC. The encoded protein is CAWSVAFFGKGGGYTF.

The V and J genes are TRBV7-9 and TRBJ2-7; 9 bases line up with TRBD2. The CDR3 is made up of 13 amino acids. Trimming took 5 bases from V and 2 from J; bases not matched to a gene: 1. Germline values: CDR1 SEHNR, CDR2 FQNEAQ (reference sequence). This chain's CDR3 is CASSPSGAYEQYF. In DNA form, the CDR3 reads TGTGCCAGCAGCCCTAGCGGGGCCTACGAGCAGTACTTC.

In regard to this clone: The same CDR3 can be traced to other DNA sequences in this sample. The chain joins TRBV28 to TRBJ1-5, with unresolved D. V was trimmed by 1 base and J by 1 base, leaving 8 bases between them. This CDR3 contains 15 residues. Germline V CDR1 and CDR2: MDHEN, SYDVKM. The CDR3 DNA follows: TGTGCCAGCAGTTTATCGGGTTCAAGCAATCAGCCCCAGCATTTT. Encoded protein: CASSLSGSSNQPQHF.

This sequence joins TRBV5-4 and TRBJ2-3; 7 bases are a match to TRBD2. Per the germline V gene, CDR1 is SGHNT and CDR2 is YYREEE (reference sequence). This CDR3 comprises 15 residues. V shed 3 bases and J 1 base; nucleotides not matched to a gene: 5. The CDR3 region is CASSSAGRRTDTQYF. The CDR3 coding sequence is TGTGCCAGCAGCTCAGCGGGACGGCGCACAGATACGCAGTATTTT.

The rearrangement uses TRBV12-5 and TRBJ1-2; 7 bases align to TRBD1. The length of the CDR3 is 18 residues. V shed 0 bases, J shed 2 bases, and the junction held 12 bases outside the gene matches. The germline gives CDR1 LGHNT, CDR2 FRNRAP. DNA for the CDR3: TGTGCTAGTGGTTTGGTGAAACAGGGGCCGCGAGGGAACTATGGCTACACCTTC. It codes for CASGLVKQGPRGNYGYTF.

CDR3 in amino acids: CASSPETGGGYGYTF. CDR3 bases: TGTGCCAGCTCACCAGAGACAGGGGGCGGCTATGGCTACACCTTC. The gene calls are TRBV18 and TRBJ1-2; TRBD1 matches 10 bases. Trimming took 2 bases from V and 4 from J; bases not matched to a gene: 4. There are 15 residues in the CDR3. Germline assignment: CDR1 KGHSH and CDR2 LQKENI.

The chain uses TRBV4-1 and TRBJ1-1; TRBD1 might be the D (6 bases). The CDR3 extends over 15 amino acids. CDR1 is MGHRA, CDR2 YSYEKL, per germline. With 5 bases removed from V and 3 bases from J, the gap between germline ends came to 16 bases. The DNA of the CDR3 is TGCGCCAGCAGCTCCGACAGGCCCCGGGACACTGAAGCTTTCTTT. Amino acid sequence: CASSSDRPRDTEAFF.

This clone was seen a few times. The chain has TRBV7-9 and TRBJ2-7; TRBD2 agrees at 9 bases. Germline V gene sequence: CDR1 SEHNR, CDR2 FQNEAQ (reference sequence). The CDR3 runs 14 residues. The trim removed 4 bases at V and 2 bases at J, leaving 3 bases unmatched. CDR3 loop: CASSSTSGAYEQYF. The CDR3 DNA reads TGTGCCAGCAGCTCGACTAGCGGAGCCTACGAGCAGTACTTC.

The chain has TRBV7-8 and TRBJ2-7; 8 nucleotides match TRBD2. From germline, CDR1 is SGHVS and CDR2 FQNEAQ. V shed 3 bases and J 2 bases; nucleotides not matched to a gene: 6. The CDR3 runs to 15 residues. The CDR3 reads CASSLYSGTPYEQYF. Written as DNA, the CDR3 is TGTGCCAGCAGCTTGTATAGCGGGACCCCCTACGAGCAGTACTTC.

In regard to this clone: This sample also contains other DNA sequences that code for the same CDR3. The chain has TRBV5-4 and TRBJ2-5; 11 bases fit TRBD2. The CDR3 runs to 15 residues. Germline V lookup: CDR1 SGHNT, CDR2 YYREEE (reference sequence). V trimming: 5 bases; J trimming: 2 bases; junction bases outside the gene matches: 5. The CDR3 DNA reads TGTGCCAGCAGTTCTGGACTAGCGGGTCAAGAGACCCAGTACTTC. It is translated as CASSSGLAGQETQYF.